Following are 2 T cell receptor beta chains from one sample sequenced in a study of cytomegalovirus exposure and HLA in healthy donors. Produced via immunoSEQ multiplex PCR; TCRdb's table is partial and in-frame only. This repertoire shows 250,000 to 300,000 clones, about 86% found once; its top ten account for more than 0.8%. Sequencing was done on a sample of PBMCs. These receptor sequences come from a young woman in good health and CMV-seronegative.

This sequence joins TRBV5-1 and TRBJ2-7, with 7 bases identical to TRBD1. The germline V gene has CDR1 SGHRS and CDR2 YFSETQ. V shed 5 bases and J 1 base; nucleotides not matched to a gene: 6. The CDR3 loop spans 14 amino acids. The CDR3 DNA follows: TGCGCCAGCAGGATGAGGGACAGTTCCTACGAGCAGTACTTC. Translated: CASRMRDSSYEQYF.

J is TRBJ2-3 and V is TRBV5-1; TRBD2 aligns across 9 bases. This CDR3 is 16 amino acids long. From germline, CDR1 is SGHRS and CDR2 YFSETQ. J was trimmed by 2 bases and V by 0 bases; bases with no gene match: 4. The CDR3 DNA reads TGCGCCAGCAGCTTGGGAGCGGGGGGTACCACAGATACGCAGTATTTT. Translating it yields CASSLGAGGTTDTQYF.